This TCR beta chain emerged from a study of cytomegalovirus exposure and HLA in healthy donors. Findings and limits, study-wide: V- and J-gene trimming in TCR beta was tied to a missense DCLRE1C variant by an analysis performed later.

Donors sampled were nominally healthy, though unrecorded immune exposures were likely. The study ran its PCR with 60 Vbeta and 13 Jbeta primers. Using immunoSEQ multiplex PCR, the repertoire was profiled, and TCRdb retains in-frame clones only, with some absent. The sample holds 85,000 to 130,000 clones; 60% to 80% are singletons and the top ten take about 0.84%. About this clone: Its antigen is still unknown.

Trimming took 8 bases from V and 5 from J, leaving 19 bases between them. Germline CDR1 and CDR2: MDHEN and SYDVKM. The CDR3 extends over 14 amino acids. Sequencing was done on a sample of PBMCs. J is TRBJ2-7 and V is TRBV28; D is perhaps TRBD1 (7 bases). The sequence was obtained from a boy between 10 and 17 years old in good health and CMV-seronegative. CDR3: CASQPGGTVHEQYF. The CDR3 DNA follows: TGTGCCAGCCAACCGGGCGGGACAGTCCACGAGCAGTACTTC.